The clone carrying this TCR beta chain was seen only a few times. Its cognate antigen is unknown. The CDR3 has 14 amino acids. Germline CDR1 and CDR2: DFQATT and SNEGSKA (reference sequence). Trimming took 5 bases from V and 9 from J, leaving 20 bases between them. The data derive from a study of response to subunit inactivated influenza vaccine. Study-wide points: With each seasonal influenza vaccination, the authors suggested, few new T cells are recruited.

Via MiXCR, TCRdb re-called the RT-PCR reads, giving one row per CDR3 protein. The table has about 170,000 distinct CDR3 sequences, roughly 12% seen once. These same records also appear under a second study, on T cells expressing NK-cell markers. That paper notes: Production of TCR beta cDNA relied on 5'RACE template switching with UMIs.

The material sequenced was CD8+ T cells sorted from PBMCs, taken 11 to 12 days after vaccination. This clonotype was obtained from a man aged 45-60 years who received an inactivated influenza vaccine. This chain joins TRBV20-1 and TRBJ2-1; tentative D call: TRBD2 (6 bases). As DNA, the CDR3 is TGCAGTGCTGACTCAGCAGATGGGGGGTTTGAGCAGTTCTTC. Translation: CSADSADGGFEQFF.